This T cell receptor (beta chain) was observed in a study of glioma-infiltrating T cells after dendritic cell vaccination. The primer mix had 60 V beta and 13 J beta primers. Libraries were prepared by immunoSEQ multiplex PCR; TCRdb keeps only in-frame clonotypes and omits some of them. Of around 58,000 clones listed, around 83% are singletons. Germline V lookup: CDR1 WSHSY, CDR2 SAAADI. The CDR3 length is 14 residues. Unmatched junction bases numbered 6, after V lost 3 bases and J lost 4 bases. V gene TRBV10-2 combines with J gene TRBJ2-7; 7 positions agree with TRBD1. This TCR came from a human donor with glioblastoma. The sequencing used blood, collected before dendritic cell vaccination. The CDR3 reads CASSEQGPEYEQYF. DNA of the CDR3: TGCGCCAGCAGTGAACAGGGGCCTGAATACGAGCAGTACTTC.